This entry concerns a single TCR beta chain. Its target is unknown. The data stem from a study of beta chain features in type 1 diabetes. Study observations and caveats: TCRB CDR3s were moderately but significantly shorter in Type 1 diabetes patients in all four CD4+ subsets. Comparison showed that naive, central memory and Treg TCRB repertoires appeared more similar among patients than among healthy donors.

Germline lookup yields CDR1 SGHAT and CDR2 FQDESV (reference sequence). The junction had 4 bases not matched to a gene; V was cut back by 5 bases and J by 2 bases. The CDR3 runs to 15 residues. Expressed TCRB transcripts were sequenced after all isolated RNA was converted to cDNA. This table comes from immunoSEQ multiplex PCR, and its TCRdb copy is limited to in-frame clones, with some not included. The profile shows 250,000 to 300,000 clones, approximately 25% of them singletons. Sequencing was performed on naive CD4+ T cells from blood. This receptor was identified in a woman aged 25 to 39 with type 1 diabetes. The chain has TRBV11-1 and TRBJ2-5; TRBD2 matches 11 bases. CDR3 sequence: CASSKGLAVQETQYF. As DNA, the CDR3 is TGTGCCAGCAGCAAGGGACTAGCGGTACAAGAGACCCAGTACTTC.